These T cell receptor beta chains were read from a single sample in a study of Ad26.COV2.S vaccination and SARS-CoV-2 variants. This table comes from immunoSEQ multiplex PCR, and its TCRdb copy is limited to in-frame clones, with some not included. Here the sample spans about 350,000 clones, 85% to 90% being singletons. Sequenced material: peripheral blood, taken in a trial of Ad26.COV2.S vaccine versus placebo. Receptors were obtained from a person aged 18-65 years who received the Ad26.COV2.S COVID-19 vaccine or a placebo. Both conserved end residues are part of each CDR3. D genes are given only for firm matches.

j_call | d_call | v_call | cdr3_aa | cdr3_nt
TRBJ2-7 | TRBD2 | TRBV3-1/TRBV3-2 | CASSQGLAGSYEQYF | TGTGCCAGCAGCCAAGGACTAGCGGGGAGCTACGAGCAGTACTTC
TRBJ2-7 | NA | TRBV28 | CASSLGQGYEQYF | TGTGCCAGCAGTTTGGGGCAGGGATACGAGCAGTACTTC
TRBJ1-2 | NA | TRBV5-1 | CASSLEGDYGYTF | TGCGCCAGCAGCTTGGAAGGGGACTATGGCTACACCTTC
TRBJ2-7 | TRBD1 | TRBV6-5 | CASSRGTGNEQYF | TGTGCCAGCAGCCGTGGGACAGGGAACGAGCAGTACTTC
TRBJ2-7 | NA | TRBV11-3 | CASSLRDKGRYEQYF | TGTGCCAGCAGCTTAAGAGACAAGGGAAGATACGAGCAGTACTTC
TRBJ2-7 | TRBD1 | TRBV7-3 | CASSAGQGTSYEQYF | TGTGCCAGCAGCGCGGGACAGGGAACGTCCTACGAGCAGTACTTC
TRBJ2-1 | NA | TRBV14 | CASSQGGGYNEQFF | TGTGCCAGCAGCCAAGGAGGCGGTTACAATGAGCAGTTCTTC
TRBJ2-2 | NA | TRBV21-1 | CASSNEGQGNTGELFF | TGTGCCAGCAGCAACGAGGGACAGGGGAACACCGGGGAGCTGTTTTTT
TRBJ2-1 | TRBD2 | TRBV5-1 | CASSLGLAGLNEQFF | TGCGCCAGCAGCTTGGGACTAGCGGGACTCAATGAGCAGTTCTTC
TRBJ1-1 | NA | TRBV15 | CATSRDTGKTNTEAFF | TGTGCCACCAGCAGAGATACCGGAAAGACGAACACTGAAGCTTTCTTT